These 10 T cell receptor beta chains came from one sample sequenced in a study of lymphopenia after photon versus proton radiotherapy. TCRdb keeps only in-frame clones here, not all; method: immunoSEQ multiplex PCR. The sample lists under 15,000 clones; roughly nine tenths were seen once. The sample consisted of peripheral blood, taken from a patient treated with proton-based radiotherapy. These receptor sequences come from a man aged 55 to 70 with pancreatic cancer.

This sequence joins TRBV5-8 and TRBJ2-2, with 8 bases that match TRBD2. Looked up from germline, CDR1 is SGHTS and CDR2 is YDEGEE. The J segment lost 4 bases and the V segment lost 0 bases, leaving 8 bases of the junction unmatched. The CDR3 is made up of 17 amino acids. Written as DNA, the CDR3 is TGTGCCAGCAGCTTGGGTGCGGGGGGACACCCCACCGGGGAGCTGTTTTTT. This translates into CASSLGAGGHPTGELFF.

The rearrangement links TRBV15 to TRBJ2-7; D is tentatively TRBD1 or TRBD2 (6 bases each). In germline, CDR1 is LNHNV, CDR2 YYDKDF (reference sequence). The CDR3 length is 15 residues. V lost 1 base to trimming and J lost 6 bases, with 16 bases between them. The CDR3 spells CATSRGDSGGGEQYF. The CDR3 nucleotides are TGTGCCACCAGCAGAGGGGACTCCGGAGGGGGCGAGCAGTACTTC.

The gene calls are TRBV11-3 and TRBJ2-7; maybe TRBD2 (6 bases). The CDR3 has 15 amino acids. The V and J ends lost 5 bases and 2 bases respectively, with 16 bases between them. Germline CDR1 SGHNT, CDR2 YENEEA. Here the CDR3 reads CASSAGSGGTYEQYF. The CDR3, as DNA: TGTGCCAGCAGCGCTGGTAGCGGAGGGACCTACGAGCAGTACTTC.

This clone was seen a single time. This chain uses TRBV5-4 with TRBJ2-7; the match to TRBD1 covers 9 bases. CDR3 length: 15 amino acids. V lost 1 base, J lost 0 bases, and 2 bases stayed unmatched. Germline V lookup: CDR1 SGHNT, CDR2 YYREEE (reference sequence). The CDR3 bases are TGTGCCAGCAGCTTGTGGGACAGGGTCTCCTACGAGCAGTACTTC. Translation gives CASSLWDRVSYEQYF.

The chain employs TRBV30 and TRBJ2-1; 11 bases match TRBD2. Germline CDR1 reads GTSNPN; CDR2 reads SVGIG (reference sequence). V dropped 1 base and J dropped 3; count of bases not matched to a gene: 2. This CDR3 is 15 amino acids long. This CDR3 reads CAWSDTSGSYNEQFF. In DNA form, the CDR3 reads TGTGCCTGGAGTGACACTAGCGGGAGCTACAATGAGCAGTTCTTC.

The rearrangement links TRBV28 to TRBJ1-5, with a weak D call TRBD1 (5 bases). V was pared by 5 bases and J by 6 bases, with 17 bases between. In germline, CDR1 is MDHEN, CDR2 SYDVKM. The CDR3 runs 15 residues. The CDR3 sequence is CASSTLWGSVQPQHF. The CDR3 nucleotides read TGTGCCAGCAGTACCCTATGGGGGTCGGTTCAGCCCCAGCATTTT.

The chain carries TRBV18 and TRBJ2-7; 7 nucleotides match TRBD1. CDR3 size: 12 residues. Germline lookup yields CDR1 KGHSH and CDR2 LQKENI. Trimming cost V 2 bases and J 5 bases; bases outside gene matches: 0. The CDR3 DNA sequence: TGTGCCAGCTCACCAGACAGGGACGAGCAGTACTTC. Amino acids: CASSPDRDEQYF.

This chain links TRBV5-1 with TRBJ2-7; D possibly corresponds to TRBD1 (6 bases). Germline V gene data show CDR1 as SGHRS and CDR2 as YFSETQ. The germline V and J ends were trimmed by 0 bases and 5 bases, with 15 bases remaining between them. The CDR3 is 15 amino acids. CDR3 in DNA: TGCGCCAGCAGCTTGGAGTGGGGGCTCGGTGACGAGCAGTACTTC. Protein sequence: CASSLEWGLGDEQYF.

Only one count was recorded for this clone. This rearrangement joins TRBV19 to TRBJ2-3; 7 bases line up with TRBD2. The CDR3 has 16 amino acids. The V and J ends lost 5 bases and 0 bases, in that order; junction bases with no gene match: 8. Germline V CDR1 and CDR2: LNHDA, SQIVND (reference sequence). The CDR3 loop is CASSLSSAGSTDTQYF. CDR3 sequence (DNA): TGTGCCAGTAGTCTCTCCTCAGCGGGAAGCACAGATACGCAGTATTTT.

The V call is TRBV7-9, the J call TRBJ1-2, with D uncertain. The germline CDR1 and CDR2 sequences are SEHNR and FQNEAQ (reference sequence). This CDR3 has 13 residues. Trimming shortened V by 5 bases and J by 0 bases, and 7 bases separated the two germline ends. CDR3 sequence reads: CASSLGANYGYTF. The CDR3 nucleotides are TGTGCCAGCAGCCTGGGTGCTAACTATGGCTACACCTTC.